This T cell receptor beta chain was recovered during a study of blood T cell repertoires in COVID-19. About the study: From T cells, B-cell-depleted T cells, or PBMCs came the material, which was cDNA or gDNA.

Participants' own reports of clinical history determined their cohort assignment. This CDR3 has 15 amino acids. Per germline, CDR1 LNHDA and CDR2 SQIVND (reference sequence). V gave up 7 bases and J gave up 3 bases, with 16 bases separating them. Libraries were prepared by immunoSEQ multiplex PCR; TCRdb keeps only in-frame clonotypes and omits some of them. This sample has about 280,000 clones; 87% occur once, and the top ten carry 6% to 6.5%. This rearrangement joins TRBV19 to TRBJ1-5; no reliable D call. Material for sequencing was PBMCs or T cells enriched from blood (not recorded which). The receptor was isolated from a woman aged 40 to 55 who had recovered from COVID-19. The CDR3 DNA is TGTGCCAGTACCGAGAGGGAAGGGTCCAATCAGCCCCAGCATTTT. Its translation: CASTEREGSNQPQHF.